At least ten counts were recorded for the clone carrying this T cell receptor (beta chain). Its antigen is undetermined. TCRdb processed the PCR reads anew with MiXCR; each CDR3 protein has one entry. This sample yields 20,000 to 30,000 distinct CDR3 sequences, of which roughly 17% are seen a single time; about 0.93% belongs to the top ten. The CDR3 extends over 12 amino acids. V was shortened by 2 bases and J by 5 bases, with 5 bases between the two germline ends. These data come from a study of molecular identifiers for immune sequencing clone quantification. Broader study findings: Spiked Jurkat TCR RNA equal to one cell could reportedly be picked out among approximately 980,000 naive cells. Clones that exceeded 20 RNA copies held over 97% of effector molecules, yet under 1% in naive cells.

This TCR came from a human donor in good health. Some libraries in this study had Jurkat cell RNA spiked in. The chain carries TRBV12-3 or TRBV12-4 and TRBJ2-3, with unresolved D. Sequencing was done on a sample of naive CD8+ T cells from blood, with Jurkat cell RNA spiked in. Noted subset: FACS-sorted CD8+CD4-CCR7+CD45RA+ naive T cells. The CDR3 nucleotides are TGTGCCAGCAGTTTATTTGTAGATACGCAGTATTTT. Residues: CASSLFVDTQYF.